The clone carrying this TCR beta chain was counted ten times or more. J gave up 12 bases and V 2 bases, and 14 bases lay outside the gene matches. The CDR3 contains 15 residues. CDR1 is SGHDT, CDR2 YYEEEE, per germline. The library protocol tagged each TCR cDNA with a unique molecular identifier. TCRdb reprocessed the 5' RACE reads with MiXCR, giving one entry per CDR3 protein. The table includes 5,000 to 6,500 distinct CDR3 sequences, about an eighth detected once. This entry is derived from a study of spatial heterogeneity in lung cancer. Across the study: Alpha-chain sequences were consistently detected less often than beta-chain sequences. TCR and UMI combinations that were unique each appeared, on average, more than ten times in raw reads.

Time point indicated: sample taken at primary tumor resection. Without sorting, whole RNA was sequenced from tumor, nontumor lung or frozen PBMC. The V gene is TRBV5-6, the J gene TRBJ2-1, with 7 bases matching TRBD2. This sequence originates from a male donor with early-stage non-small cell lung cancer. The specimen was normal lung tissue next to the tumor, collected at surgery. Here the CDR3 reads CASSFPAGAGNRQFF. The CDR3 DNA sequence: TGTGCCAGCAGCTTCCCGGCGGGAGCAGGAAACAGGCAGTTCTTC.